This T cell receptor (beta chain) was captured by sequencing in a study of cytomegalovirus exposure and HLA in healthy donors. V lost 4 bases, J lost 4 bases, and 12 bases lay in between. Per the germline V gene, CDR1 is LGHNA and CDR2 is YNFKEQ. There are 14 residues in the CDR3. The study ran its PCR with 60 Vbeta and 13 Jbeta primers. Clones were read by immunoSEQ multiplex PCR, and TCRdb kept only the in-frame ones, dropping some. The table lists about 120,000 clones, 75% of them singletons. This clone was counted once. Its cognate antigen is unknown. Study outcomes and limitations: Among the most significant clusters, several appeared linked to common viral pathogens in a later analysis. The authors enumerated 164 TCR beta chains as linked to cytomegalovirus. Later genetic work tied a missense DCLRE1C variant to beta-chain V and J trimming. Later on, analysis showed that most CMV-associated TCR beta chains appeared to be HLA-restricted.

This sequence was found in a woman aged 40 to 50 in good health and CMV-seropositive. The chain links TRBV4-2 to TRBJ2-3; perhaps TRBD2 as D (5 bases). The sequenced sample was PBMCs. The CDR3 sequence is CASSPPRGSDTQYF. CDR3 bases: TGTGCCAGCAGCCCCCCCCGGGGTTCAGATACGCAGTATTTT.